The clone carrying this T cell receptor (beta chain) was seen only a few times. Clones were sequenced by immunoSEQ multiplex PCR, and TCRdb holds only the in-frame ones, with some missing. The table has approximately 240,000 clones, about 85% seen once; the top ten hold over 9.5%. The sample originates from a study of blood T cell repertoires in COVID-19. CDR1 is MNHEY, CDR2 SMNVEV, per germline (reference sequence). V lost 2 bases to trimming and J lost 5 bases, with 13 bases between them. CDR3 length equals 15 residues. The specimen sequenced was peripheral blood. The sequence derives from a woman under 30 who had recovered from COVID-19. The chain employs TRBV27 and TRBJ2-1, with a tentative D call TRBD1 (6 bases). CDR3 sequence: CASSLGRGENNEQFF. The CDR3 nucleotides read TGTGCCAGCAGTTTAGGCAGGGGTGAAAACAATGAGCAGTTCTTC.